A single sample is the source of the 23 T cell receptor beta chains below, sequenced in a study of blood T cell repertoires in COVID-19. Clones were sequenced by immunoSEQ multiplex PCR, and TCRdb holds only the in-frame ones, with some missing. Of about 190,000 clones in the sample, 80% to 85% were seen once. Sequencing used peripheral blood. These receptors were obtained from a woman older than 75 with COVID-19, enrolled during active disease.

This clone was found a few times. The V gene is TRBV19, the J gene TRBJ1-2; D might be TRBD1 (6 bases). V was pared by 6 bases and J by 5 bases, with 13 bases between. Germline values: CDR1 LNHDA, CDR2 SQIVND (reference sequence). The CDR3 sequence is 13 residues long. CDR3 amino acids: CASRFDRKYGYTF. The CDR3 nucleotides are TGTGCCAGTAGGTTCGACAGGAAGTATGGCTACACCTTC.

This chain links TRBV5-1 with TRBJ2-3; TRBD2 might be the D (5 bases). This CDR3 is 15 amino acids long. Germline CDR1 reads SGHRS; CDR2 reads YFSETQ. V gave up 0 bases and J gave up 0 bases, with 8 bases separating them. The CDR3 protein is CASSLEGGSTDTQYF. As DNA, the CDR3 is TGCGCCAGCAGCTTGGAGGGCGGGAGCACAGATACGCAGTATTTT.

The chain employs TRBV18 and TRBJ2-3, with D perhaps matching TRBD2 (6 bases). V was trimmed by 1 base and J by 0 bases, leaving 11 bases between them. CDR1 is KGHSH, CDR2 LQKENI, per germline. This CDR3 is built from 16 residues. CDR3: CASSPQDYPSTDTQYF. CDR3 nucleotides: TGTGCCAGCTCACCACAGGACTACCCTAGCACAGATACGCAGTATTTT.

The V gene is TRBV19, the J gene TRBJ1-4; D is unclear. This CDR3 is built from 11 residues. The V gene's germline CDR1 is LNHDA and CDR2 SQIVND (reference sequence). The V end lost 6 bases, the J end lost 7 bases, and 6 bases lay between the germline ends. CDR3 coding DNA: TGTGCCAGTAGGGGAGGTGAAAAACTGTTTTTT. Translating it yields CASRGGEKLFF.

The chain is built from TRBV18 and TRBJ2-2; D remains ambiguous. Germline V gene data show CDR1 as KGHSH and CDR2 as LQKENI. Between the trimmed V and J ends, which lost 2 bases and 5 bases, there was a span of 12 bases. This CDR3 is 15 amino acids long. CDR3 coding DNA: TGTGCCAGCTCACCAAACTCCTTTTATACCGGGGAGCTGTTTTTT. It specifies CASSPNSFYTGELFF.

This CDR3 is CASSVRNGRGYNEQFF. The DNA of the CDR3 is TGTGCCAGCAGCGTGAGGAACGGGAGGGGCTACAATGAGCAGTTCTTC. The chain joins TRBV9 to TRBJ2-1; the match to TRBD2 covers 8 bases. CDR1 and CDR2 (germline): SGDLS, YYNGEE. The junction had 7 bases not matched to a gene; V was cut back by 2 bases and J by 3 bases. The length of the CDR3 is 16 residues.

This chain joins TRBV12-5 and TRBJ1-3; TRBD1 matches 7 bases. The CDR3 contains 16 residues. After removal of 2 bases from V and 4 bases from J, the junction contained 8 bases not matched to a gene. Germline V gene sequence: CDR1 LGHNT, CDR2 FRNRAP. CDR3 sequence reads: CASGLSNRGGGNTIYF. CDR3 in DNA: TGTGCTAGTGGTTTGTCCAACAGGGGTGGAGGAAACACCATATATTTT.

The rearrangement uses TRBV4-3 and TRBJ2-2; D is unclear. Germline V gene data show CDR1 as LGHNA and CDR2 as YSLEER. V lost 2 bases, J lost 1 base, and 5 bases lay in between. The CDR3 spans 14 residues. In nucleotides, the CDR3 is TGCGCCAGCAGCCAATGGCAGAACACCGGGGAGCTGTTTTTT. Protein product: CASSQWQNTGELFF.

The chain has TRBV28 and TRBJ2-7, with D unclear. The V gene's germline CDR1 is MDHEN and CDR2 SYDVKM. The V gene lost 3 bases and the J gene lost 6 bases, with 6 bases spanning the gap. The CDR3 is 11 amino acids. CDR3 residues: CASSFFGEQYF. The CDR3 nucleotides are TGTGCCAGCAGTTTCTTCGGCGAGCAGTACTTC.

The chain is built from TRBV2 and TRBJ1-2, with TRBD1 matching 7 bases. V shed 5 bases and J 3 bases; nucleotides not matched to a gene: 12. CDR3 length equals 16 residues. Germline V gene lookup returns CDR1 SNHLY and CDR2 FYNNEI. This CDR3 reads CASSLQGGQVDYGYTF. The CDR3 DNA reads TGTGCCAGCAGTCTCCAAGGAGGACAGGTGGACTATGGCTACACCTTC.

The chain links TRBV7-9 to TRBJ1-1, with D possibly TRBD1 on 5 matching bases. This CDR3 is 16 amino acids long. From germline, CDR1 is SEHNR and CDR2 FQNEAQ (reference sequence). Trimming took 1 base from V and 1 from J, leaving 13 bases between them. CDR3 sequence: CASSLVGGLANTEAFF. The CDR3, as DNA: TGTGCCAGCAGCTTAGTGGGGGGGTTGGCGAACACTGAAGCTTTCTTT.

This chain connects TRBV28 to TRBJ1-5; no reliable D call. CDR3 length equals 13 residues. V was cut by 2 bases and J by 3 bases, with 5 bases left in between. Per germline, CDR1 MDHEN and CDR2 SYDVKM. CDR3 residues: CASSLPFNQPQHF. The CDR3 DNA reads TGTGCCAGCAGTTTACCCTTCAATCAGCCCCAGCATTTT.

The genes are TRBV24-1 and TRBJ1-2, with no clear D. The CDR3 loop spans 12 amino acids. Trimming took off 9 bases at V and 0 bases at J, with 7 bases between the two ends. The germline V gene encodes CDR1 KGHDR and CDR2 SFDVKD. CDR3 bases: TGTGCCACCCACAGTACTAACTATGGCTACACCTTC. Translation gives CATHSTNYGYTF.

The chain combines TRBV2 with TRBJ2-7; 9 nucleotides match TRBD1. Germline V lookup: CDR1 SNHLY, CDR2 FYNNEI. The ends lost 4 bases at V and 5 bases at J; junction bases unmatched: 6. This CDR3 comprises 14 residues. DNA for the CDR3: TGTGCCAGCAGTGTGTTGGACAGGGGCCACGAGCAGTACTTC. This codes for CASSVLDRGHEQYF.

The rearrangement links TRBV19 to TRBJ1-5, with 7 bases lining up with TRBD1. Germline CDR1 reads LNHDA; CDR2 reads SQIVND (reference sequence). The CDR3 has 16 residues. The J segment lost 0 bases and the V segment lost 3 bases, leaving 5 bases of the junction unmatched. This chain's CDR3 is CASSIRGTDSNQPQHF. The CDR3 nucleotides read TGTGCCAGTAGTATTCGCGGGACAGATAGCAATCAGCCCCAGCATTTT. Complete variable domain (other parts from reference TRBV19 and TRBJ1-5): DGGITQSPKYLFRKEGQNVTLSCEQNLNHDAMYWYRQDPGQGLRLIYYSQIVNDFQKGDIAEGYSVSREKKESFPLTVTSAQKNPTAFYLCASSIRGTDSNQPQHFGDGTRLSIL.

V gene TRBV2 combines with J gene TRBJ1-2; the D gene is possibly TRBD1 (6 bases). Germline V gene sequence: CDR1 SNHLY, CDR2 FYNNEI. V was clipped by 9 bases and J by 3 bases, with 17 bases between them. The CDR3 has 14 residues. CDR3 in amino acids: CARSLGGGDYGYTF. The CDR3 DNA reads TGTGCCAGGTCACTGGGCGGGGGCGACTATGGCTACACCTTC. Combining the CDR3 with reference TRBV2 and TRBJ1-2 gives the whole variable domain EPEVTQTPSHQVTQMGQEVILRCVPISNHLYFYWYRQILGQKVEFLVSFYNNEISEKSEIFDDQFSVERPDGSNFTLKIRSTKLEDSAMYFCARSLGGGDYGYTFGSGTRLTVV.

The rearrangement joins TRBV19 to TRBJ2-2, with 11 nucleotides matching TRBD2. CDR3 length equals 18 residues. Germline V gives CDR1 LNHDA, CDR2 SQIVND (reference sequence). The ends lost 4 bases at V and 0 bases at J; junction bases unmatched: 7. CDR3 sequence reads: CASSTGILAGANTGELFF. Here the CDR3 DNA reads TGTGCCAGTAGTACAGGAATACTAGCGGGGGCGAACACCGGGGAGCTGTTTTTT.

The V gene is TRBV7-9, the J gene TRBJ1-2; D might be TRBD1 (6 bases). Germline V gives CDR1 SEHNR, CDR2 FQNEAQ (reference sequence). V was cut by 5 bases and J by 4 bases, with 14 bases left in between. The CDR3 loop spans 14 amino acids. The CDR3 DNA sequence: TGTGCCAGCAGCCCCGCGGGGGCTGCCTATGGCTACACCTTC. This gives the protein CASSPAGAAYGYTF.

The CDR3 DNA sequence: TGCGCCAGCAGCCAAGTGGCAGGGTCAGGCTATGGCTACACCTTC. This encodes CASSQVAGSGYGYTF. J is TRBJ1-2 and V is TRBV4-3; tentative D call: TRBD1 (5 bases). Germline V gene sequence: CDR1 LGHNA, CDR2 YSLEER. This CDR3 comprises 15 residues. Trimming removed 1 base from V and 4 bases from J, with 13 bases in between.

The gene calls are TRBV3-1 (or the pseudogene TRBV3-2) and TRBJ2-3; D gene uncertain. Germline CDR1 reads LGHDT; CDR2 reads YNNKEL (reference sequence). V was pared by 0 bases and J by 6 bases, with 10 bases between. The length of the CDR3 is 14 residues. CDR3 protein: CASSQEARTDTQYF. The CDR3 DNA reads TGTGCCAGCAGCCAAGAAGCTAGAACGGATACGCAGTATTTT.

The chain joins TRBV3-1 (or the pseudogene TRBV3-2) to TRBJ2-7; the D gene is possibly TRBD1 (6 bases). The V end lost 1 base, the J end lost 10 bases, and 14 bases lay between the germline ends. This CDR3 comprises 13 residues. CDR1 and CDR2 (germline): LGHDT, YNNKEL (reference sequence). CDR3 DNA: TGTGCCAGCAGCCAAGGGGACATGGGCGATCAGTACTTC. Its translation is CASSQGDMGDQYF.

The rearrangement links TRBV6-5 to TRBJ2-2; the D is unclear. The CDR3 runs to 14 residues. From germline, CDR1 is MNHEY and CDR2 SVGAGI. The V gene lost 1 base and the J gene lost 6 bases, with 9 bases spanning the gap. Here the CDR3 reads CASSYYSGSGELFF. The CDR3 nucleotides are TGTGCCAGCAGTTACTATTCGGGTTCCGGGGAGCTGTTTTTT.

The V gene is TRBV9, the J gene TRBJ1-3; D unresolved. V lost 3 bases and J lost 0, with 7 bases in between. Germline loops: CDR1 SGDLS, CDR2 YYNGEE. This CDR3 region has 14 residues. The CDR3 DNA reads TGTGCCAGCAGCGCAGGAAACTCTGGAAACACCATATATTTT. It is translated as CASSAGNSGNTIYF.